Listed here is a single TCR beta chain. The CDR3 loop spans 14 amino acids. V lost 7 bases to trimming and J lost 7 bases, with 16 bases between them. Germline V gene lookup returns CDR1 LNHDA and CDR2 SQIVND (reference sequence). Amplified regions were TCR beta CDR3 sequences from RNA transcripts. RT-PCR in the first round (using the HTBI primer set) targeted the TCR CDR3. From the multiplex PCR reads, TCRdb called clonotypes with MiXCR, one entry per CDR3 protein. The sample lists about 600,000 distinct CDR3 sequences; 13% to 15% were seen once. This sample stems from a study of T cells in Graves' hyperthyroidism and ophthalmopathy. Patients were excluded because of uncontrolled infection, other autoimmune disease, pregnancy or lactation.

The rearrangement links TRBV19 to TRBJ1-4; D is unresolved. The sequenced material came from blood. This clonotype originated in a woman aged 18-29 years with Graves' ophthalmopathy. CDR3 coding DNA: TGTGCCAGTAAACCAGGAGTGGGTGTTGAAAAACTGTTTTTT. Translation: CASKPGVGVEKLFF.